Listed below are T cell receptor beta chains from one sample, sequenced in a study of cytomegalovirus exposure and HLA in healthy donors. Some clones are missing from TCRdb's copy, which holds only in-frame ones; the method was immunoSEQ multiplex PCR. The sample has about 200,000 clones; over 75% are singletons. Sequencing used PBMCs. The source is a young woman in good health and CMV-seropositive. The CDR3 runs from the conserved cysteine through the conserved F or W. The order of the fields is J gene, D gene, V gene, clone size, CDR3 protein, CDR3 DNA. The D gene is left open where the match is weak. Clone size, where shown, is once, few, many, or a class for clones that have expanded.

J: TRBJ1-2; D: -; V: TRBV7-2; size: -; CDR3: CASSLGGSKNGYTF; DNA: TGTGCCAGCAGCTTAGGCGGCAGCAAAAATGGCTACACCTTC
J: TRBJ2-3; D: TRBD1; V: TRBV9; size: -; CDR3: CASSVGGDRGLTDTQYF; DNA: TGTGCCAGCAGCGTAGGCGGAGACAGGGGGCTCACAGATACGCAGTATTTT
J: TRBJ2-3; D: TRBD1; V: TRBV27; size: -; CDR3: CASSQGQTLDTQYF; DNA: TGTGCCAGCAGTCAGGGACAGACACTCGATACGCAGTATTTT
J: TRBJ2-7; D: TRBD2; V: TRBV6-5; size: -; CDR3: CASSYSSLADQYF; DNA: TGTGCCAGCAGTTACTCGAGCCTAGCGGATCAGTACTTC
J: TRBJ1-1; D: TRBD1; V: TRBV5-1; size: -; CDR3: CASSVPGQGAQGTEAFF; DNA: TGCGCCAGCAGCGTTCCGGGACAGGGGGCGCAGGGCACTGAAGCTTTCTTT
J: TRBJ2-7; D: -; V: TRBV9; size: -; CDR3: CASSARYGEQYF; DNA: TGTGCCAGCAGCGCCAGGTACGGCGAGCAGTACTTC
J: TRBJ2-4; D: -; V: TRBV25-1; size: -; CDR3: CASSATGLAKNIQYF; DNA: TGTGCCAGCAGTGCAACGGGACTTGCCAAAAACATTCAGTACTTC
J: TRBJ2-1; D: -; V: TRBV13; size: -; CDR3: CASSLGDLHSYNEQFF; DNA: TGTGCCAGCAGCTTGGGAGACCTACACTCCTACAATGAGCAGTTCTTC
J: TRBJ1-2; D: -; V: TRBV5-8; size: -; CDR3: CASGWDISYGYTF; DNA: TGTGCCAGCGGTTGGGACATTTCCTATGGCTACACCTTC
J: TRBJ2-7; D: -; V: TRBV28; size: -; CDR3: CASSPRDNFSEQYF; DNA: TGTGCCAGCAGTCCCCGGGACAATTTTTCCGAGCAGTACTTC
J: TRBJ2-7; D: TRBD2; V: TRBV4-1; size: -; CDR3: CASSQDRGLAEYEQYF; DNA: TGCGCCAGCAGCCAAGATCGGGGACTAGCGGAGTACGAGCAGTACTTC
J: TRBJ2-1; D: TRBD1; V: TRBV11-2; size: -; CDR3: CASSLGTGGFRYNEQFF; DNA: TGTGCCAGCAGCTTAGGGACAGGGGGCTTTCGCTACAATGAGCAGTTCTTC
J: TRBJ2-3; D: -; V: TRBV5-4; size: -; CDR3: CASKQGITDTQYF; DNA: TGTGCCAGTAAACAGGGTATCACAGATACGCAGTATTTT
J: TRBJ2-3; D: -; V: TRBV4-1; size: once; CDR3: CASSLTGNPTGTDTQYF; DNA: TGCGCCAGCAGCCTAACGGGAAATCCAACCGGGACAGATACGCAGTATTTT
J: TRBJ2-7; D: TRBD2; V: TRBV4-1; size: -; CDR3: CASSPWGGYEQYF; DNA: TGCGCCAGCAGCCCGTGGGGGGGGTACGAGCAGTACTTC
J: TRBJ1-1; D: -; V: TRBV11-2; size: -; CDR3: CASSRTGINTEAFF; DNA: TGTGCCAGCAGCCGTACAGGGATAAACACTGAAGCTTTCTTT
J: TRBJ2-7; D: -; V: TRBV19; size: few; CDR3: CASTKGSESSYEQYF; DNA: TGTGCCAGTACCAAAGGTAGCGAGAGCTCCTACGAGCAGTACTTC
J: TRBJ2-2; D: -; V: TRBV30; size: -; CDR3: CAWSVGGGVGELFF; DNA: TGTGCCTGGAGTGTAGGGGGGGGTGTCGGGGAGCTGTTTTTT
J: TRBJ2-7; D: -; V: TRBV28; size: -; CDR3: CASSVSGFNYEQYF; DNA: TGTGCCAGCAGTGTTAGCGGATTTAACTACGAGCAGTACTTC
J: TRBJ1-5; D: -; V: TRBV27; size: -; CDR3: CASSFRVGQPQHF; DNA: TGTGCCAGCAGTTTCAGGGTCGGTCAGCCCCAGCATTTT
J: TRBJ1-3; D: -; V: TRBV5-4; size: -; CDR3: CASSLAGRAPSGNTIYF; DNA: TGTGCCAGCAGCTTGGCTGGCAGGGCCCCTTCTGGAAACACCATATATTTT
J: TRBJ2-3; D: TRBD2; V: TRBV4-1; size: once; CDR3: CASSETGSGTSGNGDTQYF; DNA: TGCGCCAGCAGCGAAACGGGATCCGGGACTAGCGGGAATGGGGATACGCAGTATTTT
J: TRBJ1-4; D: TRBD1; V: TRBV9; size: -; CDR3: CASSPGQHNEKLFF; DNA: TGTGCCAGCAGCCCGGGACAGCATAATGAAAAACTGTTTTTT
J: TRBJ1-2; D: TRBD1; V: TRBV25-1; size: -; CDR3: CASSYWGQEYGYTF; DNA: TGTGCCAGCAGTTACTGGGGACAGGAATATGGCTACACCTTC
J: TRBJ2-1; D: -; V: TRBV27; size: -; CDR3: CASSLQGRNNEQFF; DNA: TGTGCCAGCAGTTTACAGGGGCGAAACAATGAGCAGTTCTTC
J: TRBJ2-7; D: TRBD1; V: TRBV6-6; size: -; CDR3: CASSSGTVDEQYF; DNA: TGTGCCAGCAGTTCCGGGACAGTCGACGAGCAGTACTTC
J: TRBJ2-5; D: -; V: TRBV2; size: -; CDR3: CASDSQETQYF; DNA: TGTGCCAGCGACAGCCAAGAGACCCAGTACTTC
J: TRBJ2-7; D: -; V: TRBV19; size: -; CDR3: CASSKGGQYYEQYF; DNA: TGTGCCAGTAGCAAAGGTGGACAGTACTACGAGCAGTACTTC
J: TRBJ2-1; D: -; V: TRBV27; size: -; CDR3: CASSPPGLAYNEQFF; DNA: TGTGCCAGCAGTCCCCCCGGACTGGCGTACAATGAGCAGTTCTTC
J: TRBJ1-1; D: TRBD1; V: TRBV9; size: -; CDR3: CASSVTGAHTEAFF; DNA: TGTGCCAGCAGCGTGACAGGGGCCCACACTGAAGCTTTCTTT
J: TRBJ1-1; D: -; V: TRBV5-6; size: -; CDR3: CASSPQVLNTEAFF; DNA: TGTGCCAGCAGCCCTCAGGTACTGAACACTGAAGCTTTCTTT
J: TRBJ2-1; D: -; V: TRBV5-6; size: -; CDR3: CASSLDMDEQFF; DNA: TGTGCCAGCAGCTTGGACATGGATGAGCAGTTCTTC
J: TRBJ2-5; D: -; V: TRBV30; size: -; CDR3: CAWSVGLQETQYF; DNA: TGTGCCTGGAGTGTTGGCTTACAAGAGACCCAGTACTTC
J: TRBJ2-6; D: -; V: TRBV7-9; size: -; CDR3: CASSSTYSGANVLTF; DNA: TGTGCCAGCAGCTCTACCTACTCTGGGGCCAACGTCCTGACTTTC
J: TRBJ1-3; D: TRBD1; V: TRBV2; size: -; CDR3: CASSAGTGAGNTIYF; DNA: TGTGCCAGCAGCGCCGGGACAGGGGCAGGAAACACCATATATTTT
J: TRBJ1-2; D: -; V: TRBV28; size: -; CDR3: CAVGRTPINYGYTF; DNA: TGTGCCGTTGGGCGGACACCAATCAACTATGGCTACACCTTC
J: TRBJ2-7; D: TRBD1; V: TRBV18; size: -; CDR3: CASSPEPGTGGYEQYF; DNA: TGTGCCAGCTCACCGGAACCGGGGACAGGGGGCTACGAGCAGTACTTC
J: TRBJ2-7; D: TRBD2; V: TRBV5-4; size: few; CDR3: CASSSQSGGWEQYF; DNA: TGTGCCAGCAGCTCGCAGTCGGGGGGGTGGGAGCAGTACTTC
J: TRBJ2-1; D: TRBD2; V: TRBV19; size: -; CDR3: CASSIAAGGPNEQFF; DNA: TGTGCCAGTAGTATAGCTGCGGGAGGACCCAATGAGCAGTTCTTC
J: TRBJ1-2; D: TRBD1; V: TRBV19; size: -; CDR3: CASKDRDLSDYGYTF; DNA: TGTGCCAGTAAAGACAGGGACTTATCCGACTATGGCTACACCTTC
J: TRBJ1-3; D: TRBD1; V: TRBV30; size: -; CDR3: CAWRRTGSGNTIYF; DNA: TGTGCCTGGAGGCGGACAGGCTCTGGAAACACCATATATTTT
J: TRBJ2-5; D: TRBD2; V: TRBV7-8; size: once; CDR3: CASSSGTSGTETQYF; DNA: TGTGCCAGCAGCTCCGGGACTAGCGGGACGGAGACCCAGTACTTC
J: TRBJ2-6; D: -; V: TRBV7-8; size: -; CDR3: CASSLQASGANVLTF; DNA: TGTGCCAGCAGCCTTCAGGCCTCTGGGGCCAACGTCCTGACTTTC
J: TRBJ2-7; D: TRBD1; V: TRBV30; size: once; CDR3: CAWRRPGQGHEQYF; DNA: TGTGCCTGGAGGCGACCGGGACAGGGTCACGAGCAGTACTTC
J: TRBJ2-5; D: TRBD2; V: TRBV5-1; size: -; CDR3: CASSLAGGAGRETQYF; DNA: TGCGCCAGCAGCTTGGCGGGAGGAGCGGGAAGGGAGACCCAGTACTTC
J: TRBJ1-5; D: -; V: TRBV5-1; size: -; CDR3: CASSLGGGGQPQHF; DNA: TGCGCCAGCAGCTTGGGGGGGGGAGGTCAGCCCCAGCATTTT
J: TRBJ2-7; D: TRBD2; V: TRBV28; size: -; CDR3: CASSFAGAGYEQYF; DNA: TGTGCCAGCAGTTTCGCGGGAGCGGGATACGAGCAGTACTTC
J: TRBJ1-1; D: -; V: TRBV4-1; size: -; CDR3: CASSQELPEHTEAFF; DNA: TGCGCCAGCAGCCAAGAGCTCCCAGAACACACTGAAGCTTTCTTT
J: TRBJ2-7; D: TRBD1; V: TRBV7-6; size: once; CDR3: CASSRRTGGYEQYF; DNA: TGTGCCAGCAGCCGGCGGACAGGGGGCTACGAGCAGTACTTC
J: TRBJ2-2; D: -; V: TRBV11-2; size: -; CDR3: CASRSGSANRLNTGELFF; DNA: TGTGCCAGCAGGTCGGGGTCGGCGAATCGACTAAACACCGGGGAGCTGTTTTTT
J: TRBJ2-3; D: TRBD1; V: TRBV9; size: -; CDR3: CASSAMDRVKGTDTQYF; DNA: TGTGCCAGCAGCGCCATGGACAGGGTGAAGGGCACAGATACGCAGTATTTT
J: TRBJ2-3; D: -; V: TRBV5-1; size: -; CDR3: CASSPGGTDTQYF; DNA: TGCGCCAGCAGCCCCGGGGGCACAGATACGCAGTATTTT
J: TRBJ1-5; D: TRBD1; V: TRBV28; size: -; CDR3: CASSLRTGYNQPQHF; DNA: TGTGCCAGCAGTCTCAGGACAGGGTACAATCAGCCCCAGCATTTT